One sample yielded the 14 T cell receptor beta chains listed below, sequenced in a study of PD-1 blockade in classical Hodgkin lymphoma. Profiled with immunoSEQ multiplex PCR; TCRdb holds only in-frame clones, not every one. The repertoire has around 16,000 clones, about 86% of them found once; the top ten carry roughly 0.88%. This sample's time point: newly diagnosed, previously untreated cHL patient sample. Purification of CD4+ T cells from thawed PBMCs was achieved by magnetic negative selection. Sequencing was done on a sample of CD4+ T cells from blood. These receptors were taken from a human donor with classical Hodgkin lymphoma.

The chain is built from TRBV7-2 and TRBJ2-1, with unresolved D. CDR3 size: 15 residues. The germline V gene has CDR1 SGHTA and CDR2 FQGNSA. The V end lost 0 bases, the J end lost 7 bases, and 13 bases lay between the germline ends. The DNA for the CDR3 is TGTGCCAGCAGCTTAGCGACCTTTGGGGTAAATGAGCAGTTCTTC. It is translated as CASSLATFGVNEQFF. Looking up the rest from reference TRBV7-2 and TRBJ2-1 gives the full variable domain: GAGVSQSPSNKVTEKGKDVELRCDPISGHTALYWYRQSLGQGLEFLIYFQGNSAPDKSGLPSDRFSAERTGGSVSTLTIQRTQQEDSAVYLCASSLATFGVNEQFFGPGTRLTVL.

V is TRBV11-2 and J is TRBJ1-1; unclear D gene. Germline lookup yields CDR1 SGHAT and CDR2 FQNNGV. Trimming shortened V by 3 bases and J by 1 base, and 6 bases separated the two germline ends. The CDR3 has 13 amino acids. The CDR3 DNA sequence: TGTGCCAGCAGCTTCTCAGGGAACACTGAAGCTTTCTTT. Translation gives CASSFSGNTEAFF.

This clone has just one count. The rearrangement links TRBV18 to TRBJ1-2; 9 bases are a match to TRBD1. The CDR3 loop spans 16 amino acids. Per germline, CDR1 KGHSH and CDR2 LQKENI. Germline trimming cut 4 bases from V and 6 bases from J; bases unmatched to any gene: 12. As DNA, the CDR3 is TGTGCCAGCTCACGCAGGGGGGGACAGGGAGACGATGGCTACACCTTC. Translation gives CASSRRGGQGDDGYTF.

V usage is TRBV6-5 and J usage is TRBJ2-7, with TRBD1 as a possible D gene (5 bases). The CDR3 is 14 residues long. Per the germline V gene, CDR1 is MNHEY and CDR2 is SVGAGI. Trimming removed 6 bases at V and 1 base at J, with 13 bases between. The CDR3 DNA is TGTGCCAGCAGCACCGGCGACAGATCCTACGAGCAGTACTTC. Encoded protein: CASSTGDRSYEQYF.

The V gene is TRBV27, the J gene TRBJ1-6; D remains ambiguous. Trimming cost V 6 bases and J 4 bases, with 13 bases left between them. CDR3 size: 15 residues. Germline assignment: CDR1 MNHEY and CDR2 SMNVEV (reference sequence). The CDR3 protein is CASSPIGSYNSPLHF. CDR3 in DNA: TGTGCCAGCAGCCCTATAGGCAGTTATAATTCACCCCTCCACTTT.

The chain couples TRBV7-9 to TRBJ1-5; 11 bases are a match to TRBD1. After removal of 5 bases from V and 6 bases from J, the junction contained 3 bases not matched to a gene. This CDR3 spans 14 amino acids. The germline V gene has CDR1 SEHNR and CDR2 FQNEAQ (reference sequence). CDR3: CASSPGTGGQPQHF. The CDR3 coding sequence is TGTGCCAGCAGCCCCGGGACAGGGGGTCAGCCCCAGCATTTT. The whole variable domain, filled in from reference TRBV7-9 and TRBJ1-5, reads DTGVSQNPRHKITKRGQNVTFRCDPISEHNRLYWYRQTLGQGPEFLTYFQNEAQLEKSRLLSDRFSAERPKGSFSTLEIQRTEQGDSAMYLCASSPGTGGQPQHFGDGTRLSIL.

This chain links TRBV20-1 with TRBJ2-5; the match to TRBD2 covers 8 bases. This CDR3 comprises 11 residues. Germline V gene sequence: CDR1 DFQATT, CDR2 SNEGSKA (reference sequence). The CDR3 region has the DNA TGCAGAGCGGGAGAGTGGGAGACCCAGTACTTC. As protein: CRAGEWETQYF.

The chain recombines TRBV30 with TRBJ2-3; a possible D gene is TRBD2 (6 bases). CDR3 length: 14 amino acids. Looked up from germline, CDR1 is GTSNPN and CDR2 is SVGIG (reference sequence). V was pared by 7 bases and J by 0 bases, with 14 bases between. CDR3 sequence: CASRRRGSTDTQYF. CDR3 nucleotide sequence: TGTGCCTCTCGCAGGCGGGGCAGCACAGATACGCAGTATTTT. The full variable domain, completed using reference TRBV30 and TRBJ2-3, is SQTIHQWPATLVQPVGSPLSLECTVEGTSNPNLYWYRQAAGRGLQLLFYSVGIGQISSEVPQNLSASRPQDRQFILSSKKLLLSDSGFYLCASRRRGSTDTQYFGPGTRLTVL.

The chain is built from TRBV10-3 and TRBJ1-1, with D possibly matching TRBD1 (5 bases). The CDR3 contains 14 residues. In germline, CDR1 is ENHRY, CDR2 SYGVKD. V lost 2 bases and J lost 6, with 13 bases in between. This chain's CDR3 is CAISERGGRSEAFF. In nucleotides, the CDR3 is TGTGCCATCAGTGAGCGTGGGGGACGATCTGAAGCTTTCTTT.

The CDR3 DNA is TGTGCCAGCAGTTCCGGGACACCTAACTATGGCTACACCTTC. As protein: CASSSGTPNYGYTF. The V and J genes are TRBV6-6 and TRBJ1-2; D is possibly TRBD1 (6 bases). The CDR3 has 14 residues. Germline-derived CDR1 and CDR2 are MNHNY and SVGAGI (reference sequence). The ends were cut back, 4 bases at V and 0 bases at J, with 9 bases in the middle.

The chain has TRBV11-2 and TRBJ2-1; 12 bases align to TRBD1. CDR3 length equals 14 residues. Germline loops: CDR1 SGHAT, CDR2 FQNNGV. With V trimmed by 3 bases and J by 9 bases, 3 bases remained unmatched. The CDR3 sequence is CASSLGQGALEQFF. The CDR3 region has the DNA TGTGCCAGCAGCTTGGGACAGGGGGCTCTTGAGCAGTTCTTC.

The CDR3, as DNA: TGTGCCAGCTCACCCGGACAGGGGGAGACCCAGTACTTC. It yields the protein CASSPGQGETQYF. The chain links TRBV18 to TRBJ2-5; 9 positions agree with TRBD1. V lost 3 bases to trimming and J lost 5 bases; unmatched junction nucleotides: 1. Germline values: CDR1 KGHSH, CDR2 LQKENI. The CDR3 is 13 residues long.

This clone was counted between two and nine times. The chain is built from TRBV15 and TRBJ2-5; 12 positions match TRBD2. The CDR3 contains 18 residues. Germline V gives CDR1 LNHNV, CDR2 YYDKDF (reference sequence). Trimming at V came to 0 bases and at J to 4 bases, leaving 9 bases not matched to a gene. The DNA of the CDR3 is TGTGCCACCAGCAGAGATGGGGGCTGGGGACTAGCGGGAGAGACCCAGTACTTC. Its protein is CATSRDGGWGLAGETQYF. Supplemented by reference TRBV15 and TRBJ2-5, the full variable domain reads DAMVIQNPRYQVTQFGKPVTLSCSQTLNHNVMYWYQQKSSQAPKLLFHYYDKDFNNEADTPDNFQSRRPNTSFCFLDIRSPGLGDTAMYLCATSRDGGWGLAGETQYFGPGTRLLVL.

This chain uses TRBV5-1 with TRBJ2-3, with TRBD2 as a possible D gene (5 bases). The V and J ends lost 4 bases and 7 bases respectively, with 19 bases between them. The CDR3 contains 15 residues. Germline V gives CDR1 SGHRS, CDR2 YFSETQ. The CDR3 region is CASSPKDPGGHTQYF. The CDR3 DNA reads TGCGCCAGCAGCCCCAAGGACCCCGGAGGCCATACGCAGTATTTT. Combining the CDR3 with reference TRBV5-1 and TRBJ2-3 gives the whole variable domain KAGVTQTPRYLIKTRGQQVTLSCSPISGHRSVSWYQQTPGQGLQFLFEYFSETQRNKGNFPGRFSGRQFSNSRSEMNVSTLELGDSALYLCASSPKDPGGHTQYFGPGTRLTVL.